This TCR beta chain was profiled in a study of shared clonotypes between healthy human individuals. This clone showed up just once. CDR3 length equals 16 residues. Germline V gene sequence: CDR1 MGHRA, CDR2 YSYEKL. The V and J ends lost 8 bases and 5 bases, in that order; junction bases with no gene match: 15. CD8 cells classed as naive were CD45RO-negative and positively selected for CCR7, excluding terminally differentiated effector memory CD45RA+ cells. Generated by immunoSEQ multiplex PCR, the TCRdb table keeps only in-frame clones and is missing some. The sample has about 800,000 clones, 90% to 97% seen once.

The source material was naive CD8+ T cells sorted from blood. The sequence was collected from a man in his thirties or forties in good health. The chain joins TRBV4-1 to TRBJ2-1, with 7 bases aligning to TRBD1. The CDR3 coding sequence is TGCGCCAGCGCCCCAGCCGAGGGGGCGTTACACAATGAGCAGTTCTTC. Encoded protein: CASAPAEGALHNEQFF.